The clone carrying this T cell receptor beta chain was recorded at least ten times. Its antigen is unknown. This entry belongs to a study of neurological immune-mediated disorders. Whole-study results and caveats: In HTLV-1-associated myelopathy, TCR clonal expansion was greatest, and in multiple sclerosis it was least, below healthy controls. There were no CDR3 amino acid sequences shared by expanded clones across subjects, a result suggesting private repertoires in all groups.

TCRdb independently ran MiXCR on the 5' RACE reads; one entry per CDR3 protein. The sample holds under 75,000 distinct CDR3 sequences, about 3% seen once. The sequence came from a woman in her fifties or sixties with multiple sclerosis. Material: PBMCs.

The CDR3 here is CASRITSTSYNEQFF. CDR3 coding DNA: TGTGCCAGCCGAATAACTAGCACTTCCTACAATGAGCAGTTCTTC. The rearrangement uses TRBV7-2 and TRBJ2-1; possible D gene TRBD2, 6 bases. V lost 8 bases and J 1 base, leaving 15 bases between the germline ends. Germline loops: CDR1 SGHTA, CDR2 FQGNSA. This CDR3 comprises 15 residues.